These 17 T cell receptor beta chains were sequenced from one sample in a study of blood T cells in healthy people across ages. A second PCR, run for about 7 to 11 cycles, used a sample-barcoded 5' primer plus a J-beta primer mix. From the 5' RACE reads, TCRdb called clonotypes with MiXCR, one entry per CDR3 protein. Here the sample spans 1.2 million to 1.5 million distinct CDR3 sequences, 59% being singletons. The sample comprised blood. The receptors shown here come from a man between 18 and 35 years old in good health.

The rearrangement joins TRBV20-1 to TRBJ2-7, with 9 nucleotides matching TRBD1. Trimming at V came to 6 bases and at J to 5 bases, leaving 11 bases not matched to a gene. CDR3 size: 14 residues. CDR1 DFQATT and CDR2 SNEGSKA come from the germline V gene (reference sequence). The CDR3 region is CSATDRGIRHEQYF. CDR3 nucleotide sequence: TGCAGTGCCACTGACAGGGGGATCAGACACGAGCAGTACTTC.

This chain uses TRBV27 with TRBJ2-5; maybe TRBD1 (5 bases). Germline CDR1 reads MNHEY; CDR2 reads SMNVEV (reference sequence). Trimming left V 6 bases short and J 3 bases short, with 14 bases between. The CDR3 is made up of 14 amino acids. Here the CDR3 reads CASSPLGDKETQYF. In nucleotides, the CDR3 is TGTGCCAGCAGCCCCCTAGGGGATAAAGAGACCCAGTACTTC.

The CDR3 DNA is TGCAGTGCTGCTCTAGCGGAGGTGATCTACGAGCAGTACTTC. Translation: CSAALAEVIYEQYF. The gene calls are TRBV20-1 and TRBJ2-7; TRBD2 aligns across 7 bases. The CDR3 has 14 amino acids. Trimming cost V 5 bases and J 3 bases; bases outside gene matches: 10. Germline V gene sequence: CDR1 DFQATT, CDR2 SNEGSKA (reference sequence).

This clonotype occurred a few times. This chain uses TRBV11-2 with TRBJ2-5; the D is unclear. Germline lookup yields CDR1 SGHAT and CDR2 FQNNGV. V shed 2 bases and J shed 5 bases, with 6 bases lying between them. The CDR3 sequence is 12 residues long. CDR3 DNA sequence: TGTGCCAGCAGCTTAAGGGCGGAGACCCAGTACTTC. Translating it yields CASSLRAETQYF.

This clonotype was observed a handful of times. The V gene is TRBV18, the J gene TRBJ2-7; D remains unclear. Trimming cost V 1 base and J 1 base, with 14 bases left between them. This CDR3 comprises 16 residues. Germline CDR1 reads KGHSH; CDR2 reads LQKENI. CDR3 sequence reads: CASSPQSGYSSYEQYF. In nucleotides, the CDR3 is TGTGCCAGCTCACCACAGTCGGGTTATTCTTCCTACGAGCAGTACTTC.

The V call is TRBV9, the J call TRBJ2-3, with D possibly matching TRBD1 (5 bases). This CDR3 is built from 12 residues. V lost 7 bases and J 6 bases, leaving 12 bases between the germline ends. Germline lookup yields CDR1 SGDLS and CDR2 YYNGEE. CDR3 protein: CASAVAGDTQYF. The CDR3 region has the DNA TGTGCCAGCGCAGTCGCAGGGGATACGCAGTATTTT.

The chain joins TRBV7-2 to TRBJ1-4; 7 nucleotides line up with TRBD1. The ends lost 3 bases at V and 3 bases at J; junction bases unmatched: 4. The CDR3 has 15 amino acids. Per germline, CDR1 SGHTA and CDR2 FQGNSA. DNA for the CDR3: TGTGCCAGCAGCTTCCCGGGACAGTCTAATGAAAAACTGTTTTTT. Its translation is CASSFPGQSNEKLFF.

This clonotype was counted a few times. This chain links TRBV10-3 with TRBJ2-1, with TRBD2 identical over 9 bases. The CDR3 has 13 residues. Looked up from germline, CDR1 is ENHRY and CDR2 is SYGVKD. After removal of 3 bases from V and 10 bases from J, the junction contained 4 bases not matched to a gene. In DNA, the CDR3 is TGTGCCATCAGTGACGTAGCGGGAGAGGAGCAGTTCTTC. Translated, it gives CAISDVAGEEQFF.

The rearrangement links TRBV12-3 or TRBV12-4 to TRBJ1-4; no reliable D call. V gave up 8 bases and J gave up 8 bases, with 12 bases separating them. The CDR3 consists of 12 residues. CDR3 sequence (DNA): TGTGCCAGCGGGTCCGGGGTAGAAAAACTGTTTTTT. Translating gives CASGSGVEKLFF.

V usage is TRBV4-2 and J usage is TRBJ2-7; 9 positions match TRBD2. V was clipped by 1 base and J by 2 bases; unmatched bases: 9. Germline V lookup: CDR1 LGHNA, CDR2 YNFKEQ. This CDR3 region has 17 residues. The CDR3 bases are TGTGCCAGCAGCCAAGTTGGGCGGGGGGGCCTGACCTACGAGCAGTACTTC. It is translated as CASSQVGRGGLTYEQYF.

This clonotype was picked up one time. V is TRBV2 and J is TRBJ2-1, with D tentatively TRBD2 (5 bases). The germline gives CDR1 SNHLY, CDR2 FYNNEI. There are 16 residues in the CDR3. V was trimmed by 6 bases and J by 4 bases, leaving 19 bases between them. CDR3 nucleotide sequence: TGTGCCAGCAGCCCACTTAGTGGGAGTGAGTACAATGAGCAGTTCTTC. Encoded protein: CASSPLSGSEYNEQFF.

The sample holds a few counts of this clonotype. The V call is TRBV27, the J call TRBJ2-7; the D is unclear. This CDR3 has 13 amino acids. Trimming took off 4 bases at V and 2 bases at J, with 9 bases between the two ends. Germline V CDR1 and CDR2: MNHEY, SMNVEV (reference sequence). As DNA, the CDR3 is TGTGCCAGCAGTTGGAGCCAGACCTACGAGCAGTACTTC. This sequence encodes CASSWSQTYEQYF.

As to this clonotype: One end of the junction does not line up with germline, which may come from a read error. The V call is TRBV29-1, the J call TRBJ2-2; D perhaps matches TRBD2 (6 bases). Germline-derived CDR1 and CDR2 are SQVTM and ANQGSEA. The CDR3 has 11 residues. The CDR3 DNA sequence: TGCAGCGTTGTAGCCGGCGGGGAGCCGTTTTTT. This sequence encodes CSVVAGGEPFF.

The gene calls are TRBV2 and TRBJ2-7, with D perhaps TRBD1 (5 bases). The V gene lost 4 bases and the J gene lost 3 bases, with 16 bases spanning the gap. Germline CDR1 and CDR2: SNHLY and FYNNEI. This CDR3 contains 15 residues. CDR3 in DNA: TGTGCCAGCAGTGCTGACCGTACGGACAACTACGAGCAGTACTTC. Its translation is CASSADRTDNYEQYF.

This sequence joins TRBV12-3 or TRBV12-4 and TRBJ2-5; D may be TRBD1 or TRBD2 (5 bases each). The CDR3 consists of 12 residues. V shed 5 bases and J shed 11 bases, with 15 bases lying between them. CDR3 residues: CASSRPRDQQYF. The DNA of the CDR3 is TGTGCCAGCAGTCGTCCGAGGGACCAGCAGTACTTC.

This clonotype showed up just once. The chain combines TRBV7-9 with TRBJ2-1, with 8 positions matching TRBD2. The CDR3 length is 17 residues. CDR1 and CDR2 (germline): SEHNR, FQNEAQ (reference sequence). V lost 4 bases, J lost 0 bases, and 8 bases stayed unmatched. The CDR3 region is CASSSHLSGSSYNEQFF. In DNA, the CDR3 is TGTGCCAGCAGCTCCCATCTGAGCGGGAGCTCCTACAATGAGCAGTTCTTC.

The CDR3 DNA is TGTGCCAGCAGTTACTCGCGCGCACAGCAGTACTTC. Translating it yields CASSYSRAQQYF. This chain links TRBV6-2 or TRBV6-3 with TRBJ2-7, with D hard to call. V lost 0 bases, J lost 8 bases, and 8 bases lay in between. The length of the CDR3 is 12 residues. Germline V gene data show CDR1 as MNHEY and CDR2 as SVGEGT.